This TCR beta chain was profiled in a study of vaccination effects on CD4 cells after COVID-19. Overall study context: Relative to the second dose, post-vaccine samples were obtained a median of 72 days later. Cultures used under 2.5 million PBMC per well, about 10 IU/ml IL-2 and around 9.5 ug/ml peptides. Study conclusions and caveats: Late in the post-vaccination period, infection-induced and vaccine-induced clones underwent marked clonal contraction.

Around day 10 of culture, CD4+ T cells were separated out. Participants each got two BNT162b2 or mRNA-1273 vaccine doses. The healthy vaccine recipients, who had no prior SARS-CoV-2 infection, showed negative nucleocapsid antibodies. Germline CDR1 KGHSH, CDR2 LQKENI. The trim removed 1 base at V and 1 base at J, leaving 6 bases unmatched. The CDR3 is made up of 17 amino acids. Sequencing used immunoSEQ multiplex PCR; TCRdb keeps in-frame clones, though not all of them. The sample holds about 73,000 clones, about 73% seen once. As regards this clone: Its antigen is not known.

V and J are TRBV18 and TRBJ2-3; the match to TRBD1 covers 9 bases. Sample: CD4+ T cells from PBMCs cultured without peptide, taken after COVID-19 vaccination. The clonotype was recovered from a human donor who received a COVID-19 vaccine. The CDR3 here is CASSPLLQGARTDTQYF. The CDR3 DNA follows: TGTGCCAGCTCACCACTACTACAGGGGGCCCGCACAGATACGCAGTATTTT.